A single sample is the source of the 29 T cell receptor beta chains below, sequenced in a study of OX40 agonist ivuxolimab in advanced cancers. The protocol was immunoSEQ multiplex PCR, while the TCRdb copy is restricted to in-frame clones and leaves out a portion. The sample records 72,000 or so clones, about 85% being singletons. The material was CD4+ or CD8+ T cells sorted from blood, obtained in a trial of the OX40 agonist ivuxolimab. The source is an adult with an advanced solid tumor such as melanoma, head and neck, liver or kidney cancer.

This chain joins TRBV7-8 and TRBJ1-3, with TRBD1 matching over 8 bases. This CDR3 is built from 15 residues. With 5 bases clipped from V and 4 bases from J, the junction kept 7 bases outside the gene matches. CDR1 is SGHVS, CDR2 FQNEAQ, per germline. This chain's CDR3 is CASSRDRRLGNTIYF. CDR3 DNA sequence: TGTGCCAGCAGCCGGGACAGGAGGCTGGGAAACACCATATATTTT.

The chain recombines TRBV7-8 with TRBJ2-7; 9 nucleotides line up with TRBD2. Germline V CDR1 and CDR2: SGHVS, FQNEAQ. The CDR3 runs to 14 residues. Germline trimming cut 8 bases from V and 7 bases from J; bases unmatched to any gene: 12. The CDR3 loop reads CASRASGEGGEQYF. For the CDR3, the DNA is TGTGCCAGCCGCGCTAGCGGGGAAGGGGGAGAGCAGTACTTC.

This clone has just a few counts. The chain employs TRBV10-3 and TRBJ1-1; 10 bases map to TRBD1. Germline CDR1 ENHRY, CDR2 SYGVKD. The CDR3 totals 14 residues. V was clipped by 6 bases and J by 5 bases; unmatched bases: 6. CDR3: CAIRPGTGETEAFF. CDR3 coding DNA: TGTGCCATCAGGCCCGGGACAGGGGAAACTGAAGCTTTCTTT.

There are a few counts of this clone. V usage is TRBV6-5 and J usage is TRBJ2-3, with D unresolved. Trimming stripped 8 bases from V and 10 bases from J, with 16 bases between. The germline V gene has CDR1 MNHEY and CDR2 SVGAGI. The CDR3 has 12 residues. This CDR3 is CASRSTGSAQYF. In DNA, the CDR3 is TGTGCCAGCCGGTCGACCGGGTCGGCGCAGTATTTT.

J is TRBJ1-5 and V is TRBV28, with 9 bases matching TRBD1. The length of the CDR3 is 15 residues. CDR1 is MDHEN and CDR2 is SYDVKM in the germline V gene. The V gene end was trimmed by 6 bases and the J gene end by 5 bases; junction bases not matched to a gene: 8. The DNA for the CDR3 is TGTGCCAGCAGCACGGGACAGGGACTAGATCAGCCCCAGCATTTT. It translates to CASSTGQGLDQPQHF.

Regarding this clone: At one boundary the junction diverges from the germline segment, which might be a read error. The V gene is TRBV7-7, the J gene TRBJ2-7; tentative D call: TRBD1 (5 bases). CDR1 is SSHAT, CDR2 FNYEAQ, per germline (reference sequence). CDR3 length: 13 amino acids. The CDR3 region is CASSPGQGYEQYF. CDR3 sequence (DNA): TGTGCTAGCAGCCCTGGGCAGGGTTACGAGCAGTACTTC.

This chain links TRBV21-1 with TRBJ1-5; the DNA was not compared with TRBD1, the D call given in the table. TRBV21-1 is reported as a pseudogene. The CDR3 totals 16 residues. The CDR3 DNA reads TGTGCCAGCATCTCCCGGGACAGGGGTTGCAATCAGCCCCAGCATTTT. Its translation is CASISRDRGCNQPQHF.

The CDR3: CASSSPYSNQPQHF. DNA for the CDR3: TGTGCCAGCAGTTCCCCGTATAGCAATCAGCCCCAGCATTTT. V usage is TRBV28 and J usage is TRBJ1-5; D unresolved. CDR3 length: 14 amino acids. Trimming cost V 4 bases and J 0 bases, with 7 bases left between them. In germline, CDR1 is MDHEN, CDR2 SYDVKM.

This chain uses TRBV5-4 with TRBJ1-1, with 8 positions matching TRBD1. CDR3 length: 15 amino acids. From germline, CDR1 is SGHNT and CDR2 YYREEE (reference sequence). The ends lost 4 bases at V and 1 base at J; junction bases unmatched: 6. The CDR3 sequence: CASSPQGAGNTEAFF. The CDR3 nucleotides are TGTGCCAGCAGCCCCCAGGGGGCAGGGAACACTGAAGCTTTCTTT.

The V and J genes are TRBV10-1 and TRBJ2-1, with D tentatively TRBD2 (6 bases). CDR3 length: 13 residues. The ends were cut back, 3 bases at V and 9 bases at J, with 12 bases in the middle. Germline V gene lookup returns CDR1 WNHNN and CDR2 SYGVQD (reference sequence). The CDR3 spells CASSESSGVEQFF. The CDR3, as DNA: TGCGCCAGCAGTGAAAGTTCGGGGGTTGAGCAGTTCTTC.

CDR3 loop: CASSLGQGARGANVLTF. The CDR3 nucleotides read TGTGCCAGCAGCTTAGGACAGGGGGCGCGTGGGGCCAACGTCCTGACTTTC. The V call is TRBV7-2, the J call TRBJ2-6; 10 bases agree with TRBD1. This CDR3 spans 17 amino acids. Trimming cost V 1 base and J 3 bases; bases outside gene matches: 3. Germline V gives CDR1 SGHTA, CDR2 FQGNSA.

V gene TRBV30 combines with J gene TRBJ2-5; 9 bases match TRBD2. V shed 0 bases and J 5 bases; nucleotides not matched to a gene: 7. The CDR3 length is 15 residues. Germline values: CDR1 GTSNPN, CDR2 SVGIG (reference sequence). The CDR3 nucleotides are TGTGCCTGGAGTGTAAATAGCGGGAGTGGGGAGACCCAGTACTTC. Translation gives CAWSVNSGSGETQYF.

J is TRBJ2-6 and V is TRBV30; D not resolved. This CDR3 region has 13 residues. Germline V gives CDR1 GTSNPN, CDR2 SVGIG (reference sequence). The V end lost 8 bases, the J end lost 1 base, and 9 bases lay between the germline ends. CDR3 nucleotide sequence: TGTGCCAGCCAAGGATCTGGGGCCAACGTCCTGACTTTC. Amino acid sequence: CASQGSGANVLTF.

J is TRBJ1-6 and V is TRBV7-6, with D hard to call. V was trimmed by 4 bases and J by 7 bases, leaving 8 bases between them. The CDR3 totals 13 residues. The germline CDR1 and CDR2 sequences are SGHVS and FNYEAQ. The CDR3 here is CASSSTGNSPLHF. The CDR3, as DNA: TGTGCCAGCAGCTCTACTGGGAATTCACCCCTCCACTTT.

The chain couples TRBV28 to TRBJ1-2; 8 bases fit TRBD1. The length of the CDR3 is 15 residues. Germline-derived CDR1 and CDR2 are MDHEN and SYDVKM. V lost 5 bases to trimming and J lost 2 bases; unmatched junction nucleotides: 7. The CDR3: CASSTGQGGNYGYTF. For the CDR3, the DNA is TGTGCCAGCAGTACCGGACAGGGAGGAAACTATGGCTACACCTTC.

The chain employs TRBV9 and TRBJ1-2; 8 bases line up with TRBD1. Germline values: CDR1 SGDLS, CDR2 YYNGEE. Losses at the gene ends were 4 bases for V and 3 bases for J; bases not matched to a gene: 11. CDR3 size: 16 residues. CDR3 coding DNA: TGTGCCAGCAGCCCTACCCCGGACAGGGCGGACTATGGCTACACCTTC. Translating gives CASSPTPDRADYGYTF.

This chain uses TRBV11-2 with TRBJ2-2; D is possibly TRBD1 (6 bases). Germline-derived CDR1 and CDR2 are SGHAT and FQNNGV. V lost 3 bases and J lost 5, with 22 bases in between. The CDR3 covers 18 residues. The CDR3 region has the DNA TGTGCCAGCAGCTTCAGAGCTGTGGAACAGGGCTGGACCGGGGAGCTGTTTTTT. Encoded protein: CASSFRAVEQGWTGELFF.

The chain uses TRBV5-6 and TRBJ2-2, with TRBD1 matching over 7 bases. This CDR3 has 16 amino acids. J lost 0 bases, V lost 3 bases, and 5 bases had no gene match. Germline V gives CDR1 SGHDT, CDR2 YYEEEE. This chain's CDR3 is CASSSYGQANTGELFF. The CDR3 nucleotides are TGTGCCAGCAGCTCTTACGGACAGGCGAACACCGGGGAGCTGTTTTTT.

The V and J genes are TRBV5-1 and TRBJ2-1; D gene ambiguous. CDR1 is SGHRS and CDR2 is YFSETQ in the germline V gene. The CDR3 runs to 14 residues. The V gene lost 0 bases and the J gene lost 4 bases, with 8 bases spanning the gap. The CDR3: CASSLGAVYNEQFF. CDR3 nucleotides: TGCGCCAGCAGCTTGGGGGCAGTTTACAATGAGCAGTTCTTC.

V gene TRBV15 combines with J gene TRBJ2-5, with D possibly being TRBD1 or TRBD2 (5 bases each). V was trimmed by 3 bases and J by 5 bases, leaving 13 bases between them. The CDR3 runs to 14 residues. Germline-derived CDR1 and CDR2 are LNHNV and YYDKDF (reference sequence). CDR3 in amino acids: CATSRGRTWETQYF. The CDR3 bases are TGTGCCACCAGCAGGGGACGGACGTGGGAGACCCAGTACTTC.

The gene calls are TRBV6-5 and TRBJ1-2; tentatively, D is TRBD1 (6 bases). V was pared by 6 bases and J by 7 bases, with 18 bases between. Germline V gene data show CDR1 as MNHEY and CDR2 as SVGAGI. The CDR3 is made up of 14 amino acids. The CDR3 nucleotides read TGTGCCAGCAGATCTCCAGTGGGGGGCCGTGGCTACACCTTC. It yields the protein CASRSPVGGRGYTF.

This chain connects TRBV4-1 to TRBJ2-5, with 12 bases that match TRBD2. V shed 5 bases and J 6 bases; nucleotides not matched to a gene: 22. CDR3 length: 20 residues. Germline assignment: CDR1 MGHRA and CDR2 YSYEKL. The CDR3 spells CASSSSAGRETSGGLKTQYF. As DNA, the CDR3 is TGCGCCAGCAGCAGCAGCGCGGGGAGAGAGACTAGCGGGGGCTTGAAGACCCAGTACTTC.

This chain joins TRBV28 and TRBJ1-5; D remains ambiguous. The V end lost 8 bases, the J end lost 5 bases, and 13 bases lay between the germline ends. CDR1 MDHEN and CDR2 SYDVKM come from the germline V gene. CDR3 length: 13 residues. CDR3 amino acids: CASWGDNYQPQHF. CDR3 DNA: TGTGCCAGCTGGGGAGACAACTATCAGCCCCAGCATTTT.

The chain employs TRBV19 and TRBJ2-6; 7 bases fit TRBD2. Trimming cost V 8 bases and J 4 bases; bases outside gene matches: 5. The CDR3 spans 14 residues. Looked up from germline, CDR1 is LNHDA and CDR2 is SQIVND (reference sequence). The DNA for the CDR3 is TGTGCCAGTCGTCGGGAGGCCGGGGCCAACGTCCTGACTTTC. This translates into CASRREAGANVLTF.

The CDR3 loop is CASSYDPGADTQYF. CDR3 coding DNA: TGTGCCAGCAGCTACGACCCAGGGGCAGATACGCAGTATTTT. The chain joins TRBV5-4 to TRBJ2-3, with D possibly being TRBD1 (6 bases). Germline assignment: CDR1 SGHNT and CDR2 YYREEE (reference sequence). V was shortened by 3 bases and J by 4 bases, with 12 bases between the two germline ends. The length of the CDR3 is 14 residues. Full variable domain (outside the CDR3, taken from reference TRBV5-4 and TRBJ2-3): ETGVTQSPTHLIKTRGQQVTLRCSSQSGHNTVSWYQQALGQGPQFIFQYYREEENGRGNFPPRFSGLQFPNYSSELNVNALELDDSALYLCASSYDPGADTQYFGPGTRLTVL.

The rearrangement joins TRBV29-1 to TRBJ1-2; D gene uncertain. Germline CDR1 is SQVTM and CDR2 is ANQGSEA. This CDR3 has 12 residues. Trimming shortened V by 3 bases and J by 0 bases, and 5 bases separated the two germline ends. The chain's CDR3 is CSVEQPNYGYTF. Written as DNA, the CDR3 is TGCAGCGTTGAGCAGCCTAACTATGGCTACACCTTC.

This clone showed up just a few times. The V call is TRBV20-1, the J call TRBJ1-1; D is undetermined. The CDR3 contains 11 residues. V was pared by 8 bases and J by 0 bases, with 7 bases between. Germline CDR1 and CDR2: DFQATT and SNEGSKA (reference sequence). CDR3 nucleotide sequence: TGCAGTTCCGATCTGAACACTGAAGCTTTCTTT. Protein sequence: CSSDLNTEAFF.

The chain recombines TRBV6-6 with TRBJ2-5, with TRBD1 matching 7 bases. Germline V gives CDR1 MNHNY, CDR2 SVGAGI (reference sequence). The CDR3 consists of 15 residues. Trimming took 8 bases from V and 5 from J; bases not matched to a gene: 14. The CDR3 loop reads CASLDRTGKQETQYF. CDR3 in DNA: TGTGCCAGCCTCGATAGGACAGGAAAGCAGGAGACCCAGTACTTC.

V is TRBV5-1 and J is TRBJ2-5, with 8 bases lining up with TRBD1. Germline CDR1 is SGHRS and CDR2 is YFSETQ. The CDR3 is made up of 17 amino acids. V shed 3 bases and J 1 base; nucleotides not matched to a gene: 11. This CDR3 is CASSSGIVGTGQETQYF. The CDR3 region has the DNA TGCGCCAGCAGCTCAGGTATAGTCGGGACAGGCCAAGAGACCCAGTACTTC.